The source of this TCR beta chain is a study of blood T cell repertoires in COVID-19. The CDR3 loop spans 14 amino acids. TCRdb's table, derived via immunoSEQ multiplex PCR, lists solely in-frame clones and lacks some. Among fewer than 200,000 clones listed, approximately 86% were seen once. The study drew participants aged about 18 to 89 years from fewer than 30 US areas. This chain uses TRBV21-1 with TRBJ2-5; the table's D call, TRBD1, has no DNA check behind it. TRBV21-1 is termed a pseudogene. Specimen: PBMCs or T cells enriched from blood (not recorded which). The TCR originated in a woman aged 55-75 years with acute COVID-19. CDR3 residues: CASIRTGEGETQYF. CDR3 nucleotides: TGTGCCAGCATACGGACAGGGGAAGGGGAGACCCAGTACTTC.